This TCR beta chain was retrieved from a study of shared clonotypes between healthy human individuals. Generated by immunoSEQ multiplex PCR, the TCRdb table keeps only in-frame clones and is missing some. In the table there are roughly 1,500,000 clones, about 98% of which are singletons. This receptor was taken from a man aged 25 to 40 in good health. Sequenced material: naive CD4+ T cells sorted from blood. The subset is: CD45RA+ positively selected.

The CDR3: CANPDPGDSGGDVETQYF. DNA for the CDR3: TGTGCCAACCCAGATCCGGGGGATTCCGGGGGAGATGTGGAGACCCAGTACTTC. V gene TRBV6-4 combines with J gene TRBJ2-5, with D perhaps matching TRBD2 (6 bases). The CDR3 is 18 amino acids. Germline loops: CDR1 MRHNA, CDR2 SNTAGT. V was cut by 10 bases and J by 5 bases, with 32 bases left in between.